This entry lists 10 T cell receptor beta chains sequenced from one sample in a study of neurological immune-mediated disorders. TCRdb re-derived calls from the 5' RACE reads in MiXCR, one entry per CDR3 protein. The sample lists 50,000 or so distinct CDR3 sequences; around 3.3% were seen once. Input material: PBMCs. Receptors were obtained from a middle-aged man with multiple sclerosis.

This clonotype was counted many times. The V gene is TRBV5-5, the J gene TRBJ2-5, with D possibly being TRBD1 or TRBD2 (6 bases each). CDR1 and CDR2 from the germline V gene are SGHKS and YYEKEE (reference sequence). The CDR3 runs 16 residues. Trimming stripped 3 bases from V and 4 bases from J, with 19 bases between. This chain's CDR3 is CASSSSVGGELETQYF. CDR3 sequence (DNA): TGTGCCAGCAGCTCGTCGGTGGGGGGCGAACTAGAGACCCAGTACTTC. Variable domain in full (rest from reference TRBV5-5 and TRBJ2-5): DAGVTQSPTHLIKTRGQQVTLRCSPISGHKSVSWYQQVLGQGPQFIFQYYEKEERGRGNFPDRFSARQFPNYSSELNVNALLLGDSALYLCASSSSVGGELETQYFGPGTRLLVL.

This clonotype was seen more than once but under ten times. A much larger clone lies a single base off, so this may be a read error. The genes are TRBV7-7 and TRBJ2-3, with 9 bases fitting TRBD1. CDR3 length equals 14 residues. The V gene's germline CDR1 is SSHAT and CDR2 FNYEAQ (reference sequence). The CDR3 sequence: CASSDRGTSDTQYF. The CDR3 bases are TGTGCTAGCAGCGACAGGGGGACTTCAGATACGCAGTATTTT. The variable domain in full, completed from reference TRBV7-7 and TRBJ2-3, reads GAGVSQSPRYKVTKRGQDVTLRCDPISSHATLYWYQQALGQGPEFLTYFNYEAQPDKSGLPSDRFSAERPEGSISTLTIQRTEQRDSAMYRCASSDRGTSDTQYFGPGTRLTVL.

This clonotype occurred many times. V gene TRBV4-2 combines with J gene TRBJ2-2; 7 bases line up with TRBD2. Trimming took 0 bases from V and 0 from J; bases not matched to a gene: 4. The CDR3 loop spans 17 amino acids. Germline CDR1 is LGHNA and CDR2 is YNFKEQ. The DNA of the CDR3 is TGTGCCAGCAGCCAAGACGGACGGGGGGCGAACACCGGGGAGCTGTTTTTT. This encodes CASSQDGRGANTGELFF.

This clonotype was seen ten or more times. CDR3 nucleotide sequence: TGTGCCAGCAGCCAGCCCCCGGGAAGCGGATACCAAGAGACCCAGTACTTC. It codes for CASSQPPGSGYQETQYF. The genes are TRBV14 and TRBJ2-5; D perhaps matches TRBD2 (5 bases). The CDR3 contains 17 residues. V dropped 3 bases and J dropped 0 bases, with 17 bases sitting between them. Germline CDR1 and CDR2: SGHDN and FVKESK.

This clonotype has a count of ten or more. The chain employs TRBV10-3 and TRBJ2-3; D is unclear. CDR3 length equals 13 residues. Germline loops: CDR1 ENHRY, CDR2 SYGVKD. V dropped 9 bases and J dropped 1 base, with 11 bases sitting between them. In nucleotides, the CDR3 is TGTGCCATTCAGGTTCTAGGCACAGATACGCAGTATTTT. Its translation is CAIQVLGTDTQYF.

This clonotype was observed at least ten times. V is TRBV6-5 and J is TRBJ2-2; TRBD2 might be the D (5 bases). The CDR3 is 15 amino acids. Trimming shortened V by 6 bases and J by 7 bases, and 18 bases separated the two germline ends. CDR1 MNHEY and CDR2 SVGAGI come from the germline V gene. CDR3 sequence reads: CASRLISSFGGELFF. Here the CDR3 DNA reads TGTGCCAGCAGACTAATTTCTAGCTTCGGCGGGGAGCTGTTTTTT.

This clonotype is labeled medium-sized. The chain combines TRBV20-1 with TRBJ2-2; TRBD1 matches 7 bases. Germline trimming cut 0 bases from V and 3 bases from J; bases unmatched to any gene: 1. This CDR3 is 14 amino acids long. Per the germline V gene, CDR1 is DFQATT and CDR2 is SNEGSKA (reference sequence). This chain's CDR3 is CSAREGGDTGELFF. CDR3 in DNA: TGCAGTGCTAGAGAAGGGGGCGACACCGGGGAGCTGTTTTTT.

This clonotype occurred many times. The chain has TRBV18 and TRBJ2-1, with D tentatively TRBD1 or TRBD2 (5 bases each). Germline V CDR1 and CDR2: KGHSH, LQKENI. This CDR3 region has 14 residues. V was pared by 6 bases and J by 10 bases, with 19 bases between. The CDR3 DNA follows: TGTGCCAGCTCCCCCAGGGAGACCGCTGGGGAGCAGTTCTTC. Protein: CASSPRETAGEQFF.

The sample holds many counts of this clonotype. V gene TRBV20-1 combines with J gene TRBJ2-3, with 10 bases fitting TRBD2. The CDR3 has 12 residues. CDR1 is DFQATT and CDR2 is SNEGSKA in the germline V gene (reference sequence). CDR3 amino acids: CRSGGAVDTQYF. The CDR3 DNA reads TGCAGGAGCGGGGGGGCAGTAGATACGCAGTATTTT.

At least ten counts were recorded for this clonotype. The chain has TRBV12-3 or TRBV12-4 and TRBJ2-5, with D possibly TRBD2 on 7 matching bases. The ends were cut back, 1 base at V and 2 bases at J, with 14 bases in the middle. This CDR3 has 16 amino acids. CDR3 DNA sequence: TGTGCCAGCAGTTTAGTTTCCGGGGGGCGTCAAGAGACCCAGTACTTC. Translating it yields CASSLVSGGRQETQYF.